The T cell receptor (beta chain) under discussion was sequenced for a study of long-term antiretroviral therapy in people with HIV. Germline V gene data show CDR1 as KGHSH and CDR2 as LQKENI. V shed 3 bases and J shed 2 bases, with 5 bases lying between them. This CDR3 is 13 amino acids long. Survey level was the resolution at which the v3.0 immunoSEQ assay ran. Clones were read by immunoSEQ multiplex PCR, and TCRdb kept only the in-frame ones, dropping some. The sample has about 36,000 clones, over 75% seen once; the top ten hold roughly 6.6%. The material sequenced was unsorted PBMCs, taken 0.6 years after starting antiretroviral therapy. V is TRBV18 and J is TRBJ1-5, with D hard to call. The TCR was taken from a young man with HIV. The CDR3 bases are TGTGCCAGCTCACCGAGAGGCAATCAGCCCCAGCATTTT. This codes for CASSPRGNQPQHF.